The sequence of this T cell receptor beta chain was determined in a study of blood T cell repertoires in COVID-19. The CDR3 spans 15 residues. Germline-derived CDR1 and CDR2 are MNHEY and SVGAGI. The V end lost 0 bases, the J end lost 8 bases, and 11 bases lay between the germline ends. TCRdb's table, derived via immunoSEQ multiplex PCR, lists solely in-frame clones and lacks some. The sample lists roughly 450,000 clones; about 90% were seen once. Material: PBMCs or T cells enriched from blood (not recorded which). This TCR was recovered from a man aged 18 to 29 who had recovered from COVID-19. The chain is built from TRBV6-5 and TRBJ1-6, with D maybe TRBD1 (5 bases). For the CDR3, the DNA is TGTGCCAGCAGTTACTCGAGACAGATAGATTCACCCCTCCACTTT. Protein product: CASSYSRQIDSPLHF.